The clone carrying this TCR beta chain occurred once. The target antigen is unknown. Germline CDR1 MDHEN, CDR2 SYDVKM. The CDR3 is 17 amino acids. The ends were cut back, 2 bases at V and 4 bases at J, with 18 bases in the middle. The data belong to a study of cytomegalovirus exposure and HLA in healthy donors. The overall study: Clustering assigned approximately 79% of the approximately 370 genotyped donors to the Caucasian-associated ancestry cluster.

The study ran its PCR with 60 Vbeta and 13 Jbeta primers. Sequencing used immunoSEQ multiplex PCR; TCRdb keeps in-frame clones, though not all of them. This sample yields more than 95,000 clones, of which approximately 74% are seen a single time; 9.5% to 13% belongs to the top ten. Study-wide findings and caveats: Reportedly, a later analysis found an Asian-associated ancestry cluster had fewer N-insertions than the approximately 670-donor mean.

The receptor's source is a woman between 45 and 65 years old in good health and CMV-seropositive. The J gene is TRBJ1-5, the V gene TRBV28; D uncertain. The sequenced sample consisted of PBMCs. CDR3 amino acids: CASSLKVRAKHNQPQHF. Here the CDR3 DNA reads TGTGCCAGCAGTTTAAAAGTCCGAGCGAAACATAATCAGCCCCAGCATTTT.